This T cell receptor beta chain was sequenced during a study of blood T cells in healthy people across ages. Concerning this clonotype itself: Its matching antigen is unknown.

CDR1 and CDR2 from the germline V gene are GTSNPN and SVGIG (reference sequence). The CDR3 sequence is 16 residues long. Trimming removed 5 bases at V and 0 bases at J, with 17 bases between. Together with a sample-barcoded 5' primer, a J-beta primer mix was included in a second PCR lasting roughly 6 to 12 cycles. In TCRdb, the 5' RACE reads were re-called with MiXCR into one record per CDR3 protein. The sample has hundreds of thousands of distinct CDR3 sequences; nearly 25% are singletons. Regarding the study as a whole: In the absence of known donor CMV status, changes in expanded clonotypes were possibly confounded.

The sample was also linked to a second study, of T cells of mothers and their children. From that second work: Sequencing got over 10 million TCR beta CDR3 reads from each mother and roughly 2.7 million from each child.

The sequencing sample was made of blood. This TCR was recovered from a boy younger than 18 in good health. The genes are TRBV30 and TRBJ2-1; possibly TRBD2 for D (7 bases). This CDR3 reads CAWAIGGGPSYNEQFF. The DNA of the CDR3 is TGTGCCTGGGCGATAGGGGGGGGCCCCTCCTACAATGAGCAGTTCTTC.